This record concerns one TCR beta chain sequence. This clone was seen more than once but under ten times. Its antigen is still unknown. Base-call qualities are not available, and no considerably larger clone is one nucleotide away. V loses 2 bases of germline sequence and J loses 1 base, and the interval between the two ends is 12 bases. The germline V gene specifies SNHLY as CDR1 and FYNNEI as CDR2. From cysteine to phenylalanine, the CDR3 is 16 amino acids long. Only the CDR3 portion is preserved as DNA: 48 bases, with reading frame beginning at the first base. Using the deep immunoSEQ assay, TCR CDR3 regions were amplified from genomic DNA by multiplex PCR. For each cell subset, the extracted genomic DNA was distributed evenly across all wells of several immunoSEQ 96-well plates, and each plate served as one replicate. Each replicate PCR for sorted subsets received about 0.2 ug genomic DNA, equal to roughly 29,000 T cell genomes. Purified libraries were measured with a Qubit 3.0 fluorometer, size-checked on a Bioanalyzer 2100, and measured again with the KAPA Library Quantification kit. Every immunoSEQ 96-well plate was sequenced on a dedicated single-read 150-cycle Illumina NextSeq 550 flow cell. As for how the authors treated the data: Because the immunoSEQ output held only junctional sequences and lacked quality scores, the filtering could not match the filtering applied to full-length reads. Sequences were annotated with PyIR, a Python wrapper for IgBLAST v1.9, using IMGT germline references to assign V/J genes and CDR3. Reads were filtered out if the reads had weak V/J assignments (E-value above 1e-6), no CDR3, stop codons, out-of-frame junctions, or ambiguous translated residues. A V3J clonotype was defined by an identical inferred V gene, J gene, and CDR3 amino acid sequence. Percentage overlap between repertoires was computed as shared unique clonotypes divided by the size of the smaller repertoire. Three approaches were used to assess repertoire richness: RTK rarefaction, the Chao1 estimator, and Recon v2.1 estimates of unobserved clonotypes. Generation probabilities for all TCRbeta clonotypes obtained by the gDNA method from a handful of donors were computed using OLGA. TCRdb obtained this table from immuneACCESS and retained in-frame rearrangements with V and J assigned. These tables miss some clones; where compared with another copy, unresolved V genes account for less than half of the shortfall, and the remainder is unexplained. The V and J calls and clone size were taken over from that table, and D and trimming were inferred from the DNA. For this sample there are some 2,100,000 clones; approximately 96% appear just once. The ten largest clones represent around 0.13% of the sample.

This specimen comes from a study of shared clonotypes between healthy human individuals (dated by TCRdb to 2019 to 2021). About the study as a whole: A couple of women and three men aged 18 to 49 years were included in the cohort. For each donor, CD4 naive and CD4 memory were each given three plates, CD8 naive was given two plates, and CD8 memory was given one plate. Between about 0.85 and 9.5 billion PBMCs per donor were obtained by leukapheresis. To increase sequencing depth and limit assay-specific biases, different laboratories used diverse techniques to prepare libraries and sequence TCR repertoires. To estimate repertoire size and how much clonotype sharing occurs between individuals, the study deeply sequenced the blood TCR repertoires of roughly 5 healthy adults. Broader findings and caveats from the paper: Even with the large sequencing depth, rarefaction of the sorted-subset datasets indicated that sequencing was incomplete. Compared with non-shared clonotypes, clonotypes shared by all four sorted-subset donors had higher generation probabilities. When a few donors were compared, the shared fraction of clonotypes was around 4.6% for naive CD4, about 4% for naive CD8, 2% to 2.5% for memory CD4, and under 0.5% for memory CD8. Because the study included a small number of donors, the genetic and exposure-history diversity represented was limited. Sampling was limited to blood, and TCR repertoires in tissue likely differ from TCR repertoires in blood. Pairwise subsampling led to the expectation that sequencing depth would affect the degree of clonotype sharing among donors. Larger estimated clonotype richness was generally found for naive subsets than for memory subsets.

Donors were healthy HIV-negative adults with no recently reported acute infections or vaccinations. Only Caucasian adults living in Nashville, Tennessee, USA were represented among the donors. CD4+ T cells were enriched by magnetic negative selection, after which naive cells were positively selected on CD45RA and the negative fraction was taken as the memory subset. After blood collection by leukapheresis, PBMCs were isolated using Ficoll-Histopaque density gradient centrifugation and then cryopreserved in the vapor phase of liquid nitrogen. Analytical flow cytometry was used to check the purity and quantity of every magnetically sorted T cell population. From each sorted fraction, genomic DNA was isolated and quantified by UV absorbance on a Nanodrop 2000c.

The specimen sequenced was naive CD4+ T cells sorted from blood. Read against the paper, the sample's cell subset or site label means: CD45RA+ positively selected. The sequence came from a man between 18 and 29 years old in good health. The sequence is built from TRBV2 and TRBJ1-5; TRBD1 is possibly the D segment (6 matching bases). The CDR3 corresponds to CASSETGSGSNQPQHF. The DNA sequence is TGTGCCAGCAGTGAAACAGGGTCGGGGAGCAATCAGCCCCAGCATTTT.